This T cell receptor (beta chain) was documented in a study of T cells in Graves' hyperthyroidism and ophthalmopathy. About the research overall: Peripheral blood was obtained at initial diagnosis, preceding any treatment.

Thyroid ultrasound and orbital computed tomography, with clinical symptoms and serum thyroxine and TRAb, informed diagnoses. Amplified regions were TCR beta CDR3 sequences from RNA transcripts. The HTBI set primed first-round TCR CDR3 RT-PCR. Each CDR3 protein gets one entry after TCRdb re-called the multiplex PCR reads with MiXCR. In the table there are hundreds of thousands of distinct CDR3 sequences, around 16% of which are singletons. This clonotype showed up just a few times. Sequencing input: blood. The TCR sequence derives from a woman in her twenties or thirties with Graves' hyperthyroidism.

CDR3 sequence: CACNPTGTYYSPLHF. In DNA form, the CDR3 reads TGTGCCTGCAACCCAACCGGGACATATTATTCACCCCTCCACTTT. The genes are TRBV28 and TRBJ1-6; perhaps TRBD1 as D (6 bases). V lost 11 bases, J lost 8 bases, and 22 bases lay in between. Per the germline V gene, CDR1 is MDHEN and CDR2 is SYDVKM. The CDR3 runs to 15 residues.